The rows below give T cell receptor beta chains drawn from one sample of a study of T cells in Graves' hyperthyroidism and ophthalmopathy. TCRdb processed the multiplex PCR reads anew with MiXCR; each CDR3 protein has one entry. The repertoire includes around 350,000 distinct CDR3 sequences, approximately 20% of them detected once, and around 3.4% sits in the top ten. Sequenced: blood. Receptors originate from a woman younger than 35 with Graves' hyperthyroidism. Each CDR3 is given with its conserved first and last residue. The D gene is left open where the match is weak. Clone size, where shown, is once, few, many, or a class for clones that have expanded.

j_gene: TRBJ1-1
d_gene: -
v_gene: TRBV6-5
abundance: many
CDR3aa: CASSSRSGSANTEAFF
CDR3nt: TGTGCCAGCAGTTCGAGGTCAGGGTCGGCGAACACTGAAGCTTTCTTT

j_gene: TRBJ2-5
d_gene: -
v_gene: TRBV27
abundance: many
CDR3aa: CASSPSQGGLGETQYF
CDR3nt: TGTGCCAGCAGCCCCTCGCAGGGGGGCTTAGGGGAGACCCAGTACTTC

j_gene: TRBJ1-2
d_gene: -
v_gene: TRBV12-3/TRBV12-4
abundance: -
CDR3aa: CASSSARGFVGYTF
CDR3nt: TGTGCCAGCAGTTCAGCGCGGGGCTTCGTCGGCTACACCTTC

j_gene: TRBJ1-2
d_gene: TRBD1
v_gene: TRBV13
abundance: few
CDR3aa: CASSFRVRGRGGYTF
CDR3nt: TGTGCCAGCAGCTTCCGTGTCAGGGGGCGCGGTGGCTACACCTTC

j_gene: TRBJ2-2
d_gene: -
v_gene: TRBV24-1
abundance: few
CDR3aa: CATSTPPGAGANTGELFF
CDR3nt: TGTGCCACCAGCACCCCGCCGGGGGCAGGTGCGAACACCGGGGAGCTGTTTTTT

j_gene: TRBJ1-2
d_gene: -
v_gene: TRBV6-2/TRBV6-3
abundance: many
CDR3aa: CASIGSGDNYGYTF
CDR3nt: TGTGCCAGCATTGGTTCGGGAGACAACTATGGCTACACCTTC

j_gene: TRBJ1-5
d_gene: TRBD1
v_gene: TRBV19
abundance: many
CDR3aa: CASSPDRENNQPQHF
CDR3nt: TGTGCCAGTAGCCCGGACAGGGAAAACAATCAGCCCCAGCATTTT

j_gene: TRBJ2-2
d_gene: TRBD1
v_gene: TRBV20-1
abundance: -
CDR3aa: CSARYRDRVTGELFF
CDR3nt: TGCAGTGCTCGATACCGGGACAGAGTCACCGGGGAGCTGTTTTTT

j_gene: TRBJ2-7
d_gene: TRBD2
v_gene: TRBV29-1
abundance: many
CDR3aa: CSGSETGSGGLSSYEQYF
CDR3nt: TGCAGCGGGAGCGAGACGGGTAGCGGGGGCCTCAGCTCCTACGAGCAGTACTTC

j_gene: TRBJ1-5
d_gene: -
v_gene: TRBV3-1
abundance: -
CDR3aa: CASLDQPQHF
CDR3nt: TGTGCCAGCTTGGACCAGCCCCAGCATTTT

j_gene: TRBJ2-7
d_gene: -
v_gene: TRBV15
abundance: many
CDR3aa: CATSREGREQYF
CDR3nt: TGTGCCACCAGCAGAGAGGGGAGGGAGCAGTACTTC

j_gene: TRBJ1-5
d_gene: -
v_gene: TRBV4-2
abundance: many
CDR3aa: CASSQDRTAGNQPQHF
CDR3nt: TGTGCCAGCAGCCAAGATCGGACGGCAGGGAATCAGCCCCAGCATTTT

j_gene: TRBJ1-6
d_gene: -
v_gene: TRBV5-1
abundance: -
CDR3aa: CASSLPVTNSPLHF
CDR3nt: TGCGCCAGCAGCCTGCCCGTCACGAATTCACCCCTCCACTTT

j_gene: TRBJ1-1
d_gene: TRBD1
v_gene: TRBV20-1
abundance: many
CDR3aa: CSFAGTVLTEAFF
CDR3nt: TGCAGTTTCGCCGGGACAGTGCTCACTGAAGCTTTCTTT

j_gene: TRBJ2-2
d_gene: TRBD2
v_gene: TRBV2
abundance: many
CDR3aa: CASPLTSGGAWTGELFF
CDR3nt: TGTGCCAGTCCGTTAACTAGCGGGGGGGCCTGGACCGGGGAGCTGTTTTTT

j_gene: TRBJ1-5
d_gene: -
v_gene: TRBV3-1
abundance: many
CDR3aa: CASSQNEGNQPQHF
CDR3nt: TGTGCCAGCAGCCAGAACGAGGGCAATCAGCCCCAGCATTTT

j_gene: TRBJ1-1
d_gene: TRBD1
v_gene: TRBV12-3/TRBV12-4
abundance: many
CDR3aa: CASSRDRMNTEAFF
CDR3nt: TGTGCCAGCAGCCGGGACAGGATGAACACTGAAGCTTTCTTT

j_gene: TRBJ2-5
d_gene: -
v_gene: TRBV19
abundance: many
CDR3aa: CASSILRSETQYF
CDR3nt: TGTGCCAGTAGTATACTACGCAGCGAGACCCAGTACTTC

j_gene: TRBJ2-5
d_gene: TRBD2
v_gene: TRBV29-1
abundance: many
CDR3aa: CSVLELAFGETQYF
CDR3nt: TGCAGCGTTCTCGAACTAGCGTTTGGAGAGACCCAGTACTTC

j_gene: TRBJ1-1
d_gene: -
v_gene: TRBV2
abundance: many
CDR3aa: CASRGLRESEAFF
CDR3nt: TGTGCCAGCAGGGGCCTAAGGGAATCTGAAGCTTTCTTT

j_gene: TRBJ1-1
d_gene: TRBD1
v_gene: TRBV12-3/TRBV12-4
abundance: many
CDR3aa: CASQRQGAWPEAFF
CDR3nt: TGTGCCAGCCAAAGGCAGGGGGCGTGGCCTGAAGCTTTCTTT

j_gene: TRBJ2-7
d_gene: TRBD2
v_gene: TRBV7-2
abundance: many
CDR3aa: CASSLASSGHSYEQYF
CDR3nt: TGTGCCAGCAGCTTAGCTTCTAGCGGGCACTCCTACGAGCAGTACTTC

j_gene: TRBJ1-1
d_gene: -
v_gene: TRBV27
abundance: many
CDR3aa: CASSLYGGTEAFF
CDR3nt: TGTGCCAGCAGTTTATATGGGGGCACTGAAGCTTTCTTT

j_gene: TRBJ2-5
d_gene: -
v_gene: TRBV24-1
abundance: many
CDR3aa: CATSTVGGQETQYF
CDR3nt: TGTGCCACCAGTACTGTAGGGGGACAAGAGACCCAGTACTTC

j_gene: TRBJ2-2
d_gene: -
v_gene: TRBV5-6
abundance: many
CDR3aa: CASSREYTGELFF
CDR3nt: TGTGCCAGCAGCAGGGAGTACACCGGGGAGCTGTTTTTT

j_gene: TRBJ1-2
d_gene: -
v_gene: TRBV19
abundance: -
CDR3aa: CASSKSGRSGYTF
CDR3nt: TGTGCCAGTAGTAAATCAGGGAGAAGTGGCTACACCTTC

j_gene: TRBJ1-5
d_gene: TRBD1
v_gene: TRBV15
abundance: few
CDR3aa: CATSRTGVAGQPQHF
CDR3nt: TGTGCCACCAGCAGAACAGGGGTCGCCGGGCAGCCTCAGCATTTT

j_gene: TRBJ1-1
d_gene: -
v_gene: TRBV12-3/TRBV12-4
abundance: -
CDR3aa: CASSLRTADEAFF
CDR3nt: TGTGCCAGCAGCCTTCGGACAGCAGATGAAGCTTTCTTT

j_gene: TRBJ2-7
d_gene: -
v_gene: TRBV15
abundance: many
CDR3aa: CATSRDGEGSREQYF
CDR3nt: TGTGCCACCAGCAGAGACGGCGAGGGTTCGCGGGAGCAGTACTTC

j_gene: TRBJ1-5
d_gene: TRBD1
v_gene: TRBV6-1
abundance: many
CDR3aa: CASSEAVGGGGQPQHF
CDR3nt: TGTGCCAGCAGTGAAGCGGTAGGGGGCGGTGGCCAGCCCCAGCATTTT

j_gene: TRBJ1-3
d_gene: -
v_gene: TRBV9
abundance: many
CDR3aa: CASSAAGESGNTIYF
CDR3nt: TGTGCCAGCAGCGCAGCAGGGGAAAGCGGAAACACCATATATTTT

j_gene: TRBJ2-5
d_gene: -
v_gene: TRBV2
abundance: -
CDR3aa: CASSYPPTQYF
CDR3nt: TGTGCCAGCAGTTACCCGCCGACCCAGTACTTC

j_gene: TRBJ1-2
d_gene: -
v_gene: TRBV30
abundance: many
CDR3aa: CASASGGKDGYTF
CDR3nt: TGTGCCTCCGCGTCGGGGGGAAAGGATGGCTACACCTTC

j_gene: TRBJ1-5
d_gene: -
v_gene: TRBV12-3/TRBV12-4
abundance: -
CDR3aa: CASRPGQNQPQHF
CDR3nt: TGTGCCAGCAGACCTGGACAGAATCAGCCCCAGCATTTT

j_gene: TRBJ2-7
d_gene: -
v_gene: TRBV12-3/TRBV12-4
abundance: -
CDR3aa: CASSSERENEQYF
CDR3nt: TGTGCCAGCAGTTCAGAAAGGGAGAACGAGCAGTACTTC

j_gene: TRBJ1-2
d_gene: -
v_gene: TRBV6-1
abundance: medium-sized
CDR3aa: CASSEAFGEDGYTF
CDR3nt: TGTGCCAGCAGTGAAGCGTTCGGGGAGGATGGCTACACCTTC

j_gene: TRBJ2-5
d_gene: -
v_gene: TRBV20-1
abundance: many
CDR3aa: CSARGVTSRETQYF
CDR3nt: TGCAGTGCTAGAGGCGTAACCAGCAGAGAGACCCAGTACTTC

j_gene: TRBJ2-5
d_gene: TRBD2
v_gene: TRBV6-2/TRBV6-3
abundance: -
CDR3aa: CASNHGGESLETQYF
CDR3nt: TGTGCCAGCAACCACGGGGGGGAGAGCCTCGAGACCCAGTACTTC

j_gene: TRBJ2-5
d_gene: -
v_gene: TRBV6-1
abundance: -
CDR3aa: CASKTTSPGTDQETQYF
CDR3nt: TGTGCCAGCAAAACCACATCACCCGGGACTGACCAAGAGACCCAGTACTTC

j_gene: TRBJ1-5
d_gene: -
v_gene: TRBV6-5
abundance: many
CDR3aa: CASGPRDNQPQHF
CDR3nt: TGTGCCAGCGGACCGCGCGACAATCAGCCCCAGCATTTT

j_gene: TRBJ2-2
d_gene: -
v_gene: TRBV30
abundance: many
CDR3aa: CAWSVEGAGELFF
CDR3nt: TGTGCCTGGAGTGTAGAGGGGGCCGGGGAGCTGTTTTTT